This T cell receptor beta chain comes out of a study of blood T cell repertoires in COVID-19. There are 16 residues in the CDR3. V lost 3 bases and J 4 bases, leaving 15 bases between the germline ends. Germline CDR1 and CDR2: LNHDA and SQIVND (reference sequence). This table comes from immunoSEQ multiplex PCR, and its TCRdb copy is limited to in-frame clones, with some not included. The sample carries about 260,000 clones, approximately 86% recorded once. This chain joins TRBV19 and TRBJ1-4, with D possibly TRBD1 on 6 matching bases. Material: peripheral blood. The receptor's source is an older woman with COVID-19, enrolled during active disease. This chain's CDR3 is CASSIWRGQNNEKLFF. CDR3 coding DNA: TGTGCCAGTAGTATCTGGCGAGGACAGAATAATGAAAAACTGTTTTTT. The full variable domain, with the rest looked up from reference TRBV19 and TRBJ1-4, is DGGITQSPKYLFRKEGQNVTLSCEQNLNHDAMYWYRQDPGQGLRLIYYSQIVNDFQKGDIAEGYSVSREKKESFPLTVTSAQKNPTAFYLCASSIWRGQNNEKLFFGSGTQLSVL.